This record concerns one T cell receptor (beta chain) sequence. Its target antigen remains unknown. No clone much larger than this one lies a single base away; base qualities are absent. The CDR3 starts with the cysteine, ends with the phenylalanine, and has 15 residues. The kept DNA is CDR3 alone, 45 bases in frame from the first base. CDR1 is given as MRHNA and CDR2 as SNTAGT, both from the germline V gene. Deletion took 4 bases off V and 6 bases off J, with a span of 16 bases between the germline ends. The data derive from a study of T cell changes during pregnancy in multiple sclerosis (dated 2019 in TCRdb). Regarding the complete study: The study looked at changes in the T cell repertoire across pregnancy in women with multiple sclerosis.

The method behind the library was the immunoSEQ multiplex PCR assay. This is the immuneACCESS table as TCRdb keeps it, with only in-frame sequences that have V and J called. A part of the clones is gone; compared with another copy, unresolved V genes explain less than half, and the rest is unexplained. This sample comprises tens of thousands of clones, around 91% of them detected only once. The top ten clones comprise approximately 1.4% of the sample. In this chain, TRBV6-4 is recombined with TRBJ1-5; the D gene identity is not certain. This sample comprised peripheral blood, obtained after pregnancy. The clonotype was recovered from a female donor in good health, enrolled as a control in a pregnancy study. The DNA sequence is TGTGCCAGCAGTGCCTCCCCAACTTCGGGTCAGCCCCAGCATTTT. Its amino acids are CASSASPTSGQPQHF.